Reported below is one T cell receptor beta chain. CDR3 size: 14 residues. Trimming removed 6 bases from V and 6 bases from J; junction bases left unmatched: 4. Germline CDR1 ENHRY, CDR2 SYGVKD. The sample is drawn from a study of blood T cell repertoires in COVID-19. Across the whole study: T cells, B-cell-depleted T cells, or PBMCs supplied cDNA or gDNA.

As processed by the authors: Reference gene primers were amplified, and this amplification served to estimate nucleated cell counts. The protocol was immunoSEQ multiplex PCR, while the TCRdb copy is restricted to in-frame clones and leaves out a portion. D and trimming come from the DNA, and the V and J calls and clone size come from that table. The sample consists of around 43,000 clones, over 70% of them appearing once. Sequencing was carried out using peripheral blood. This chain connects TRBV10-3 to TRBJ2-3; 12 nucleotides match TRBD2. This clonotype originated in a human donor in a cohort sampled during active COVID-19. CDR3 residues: CAIRGGLAGDTQYF. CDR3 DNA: TGTGCCATCAGAGGGGGACTAGCGGGTGATACGCAGTATTTT.